A single sample gave rise to the 13 T cell receptor beta chains below, sequenced in a study of blood T cell repertoires in COVID-19. The data were produced by immunoSEQ multiplex PCR, yet TCRdb's version contains in-frame clones alone and is incomplete. Among a few hundred thousand clones listed, approximately 90% were seen once. The source material was PBMCs or T cells enriched from blood (not recorded which). The receptors were sampled from a man aged 35-49 years who had recovered from COVID-19.

Of note for this clone: This sample includes further DNA sequences coding for the same CDR3. This chain connects TRBV18 to TRBJ2-7; unclear D gene. Trimming took off 0 bases at V and 2 bases at J, with 8 bases between the two ends. There are 14 residues in the CDR3. CDR1 and CDR2 from the germline V gene are KGHSH and LQKENI. The CDR3 sequence is CASSPPSGTYEQYF. As DNA, the CDR3 is TGTGCCAGCTCACCACCCTCAGGTACCTACGAGCAGTACTTC. Variable domain in full (rest from reference TRBV18 and TRBJ2-7): NAGVMQNPRHLVRRRGQEARLRCSPMKGHSHVYWYRQLPEEGLKFMVYLQKENIIDESGMPKERFSAEFPKEGPSILRIQQVVRGDSAAYFCASSPPSGTYEQYFGPGTRLTVT.

This clone was observed a handful of times. The J gene is TRBJ1-4, the V gene TRBV7-2; D call uncertain. Germline V CDR1 and CDR2: SGHTA, FQGNSA. V lost 5 bases, J lost 8 bases, and 21 bases lay in between. The CDR3 is 16 residues long. This CDR3 is CASSLEHGQVSEKLFF. As DNA, the CDR3 is TGTGCCAGCAGCCTTGAACACGGTCAGGTTTCGGAAAAACTGTTTTTT.

The sample holds one count of this clone. The V and J genes are TRBV5-1 and TRBJ1-4; D is ambiguous. Germline V CDR1 and CDR2: SGHRS, YFSETQ. CDR3 length: 17 amino acids. Trimming took 0 bases from V and 7 from J, leaving 19 bases between them. The chain's CDR3 is CASSLERAARGSEKLFF. The DNA of the CDR3 is TGCGCCAGCAGCTTGGAGCGGGCAGCCCGAGGATCTGAAAAACTGTTTTTT.

V is TRBV20-1 and J is TRBJ2-1; 12 bases match TRBD1. This CDR3 is 18 amino acids long. V lost 3 bases, J lost 3 bases, and 12 bases stayed unmatched. CDR1 and CDR2 (germline): DFQATT, SNEGSKA (reference sequence). In nucleotides, the CDR3 is TGCAGTGCTAGTAGTTGGGTCGGGACAGGGGGCCACTACAATGAGCAGTTCTTC. It specifies CSASSWVGTGGHYNEQFF.

This clone was recorded only once. V and J are TRBV16 and TRBJ2-7, with D possibly matching TRBD2 (7 bases). V was shortened by 4 bases and J by 6 bases, with 37 bases between the two germline ends. Germline CDR1 KGHSY, CDR2 FQNENV. The CDR3 length is 21 residues. CDR3 sequence reads: CASSRPTAGHGGSFSLGEQYF. In DNA, the CDR3 is TGTGCCAGCAGCCGACCGACAGCGGGACATGGGGGCTCTTTTTCGCTTGGCGAGCAGTACTTC.

The table lists this clone with a count of one. The chain employs TRBV14 and TRBJ1-2; D perhaps matches TRBD1 (5 bases). Trimming took 6 bases from V and 7 from J, leaving 15 bases between them. The CDR3 is made up of 13 amino acids. Germline V CDR1 and CDR2: SGHDN, FVKESK. Here the CDR3 DNA reads TGTGCCAGCAGGGACACGGGCGTCTCTGGCTACACCTTC. This translates into CASRDTGVSGYTF.

This chain uses TRBV6-6 with TRBJ2-7; TRBD2 might be the D (6 bases). The CDR3 runs 13 residues. Per germline, CDR1 MNHNY and CDR2 SVGAGI (reference sequence). Trimming shortened V by 4 bases and J by 3 bases, and 10 bases separated the two germline ends. CDR3 coding DNA: TGTGCCAGCAGTTTTCCGGGGGACTACGAGCAGTACTTC. It yields the protein CASSFPGDYEQYF.

The V gene is TRBV7-6, the J gene TRBJ2-5, with D perhaps matching TRBD1 (5 bases). The germline V gene has CDR1 SGHVS and CDR2 FNYEAQ. CDR3 length: 15 amino acids. Between the trimmed V and J ends, which lost 1 base and 2 bases, there was a span of 11 bases. For the CDR3, the DNA is TGTGCCAGCAGCTTAGGGGGCCAGTTACAAGAGACCCAGTACTTC. It specifies CASSLGGQLQETQYF.

The chain is built from TRBV6-6 and TRBJ1-1; 11 bases align to TRBD1. The V and J ends lost 5 bases and 10 bases, in that order; junction bases with no gene match: 18. The CDR3 has 17 amino acids. CDR1 and CDR2 (germline): MNHNY, SVGAGI (reference sequence). The CDR3 DNA follows: TGTGCCAGCAGTCTCGGACAGGGGGCGGTGGATGACTTTGTAGCTTTCTTT. Translated: CASSLGQGAVDDFVAFF.

V gene TRBV7-6 combines with J gene TRBJ2-3; TRBD2 aligns across 10 bases. After removal of 3 bases from V and 2 bases from J, the junction contained 11 bases not matched to a gene. The CDR3 is made up of 18 amino acids. The germline V gene has CDR1 SGHVS and CDR2 FNYEAQ. The chain's CDR3 is CASSLAGASGGSTDTQYF. DNA of the CDR3: TGTGCCAGCAGCTTGGCGGGGGCTAGCGGGGGATCCACAGATACGCAGTATTTT.

The chain joins TRBV11-3 to TRBJ1-1; TRBD1 matches at 10 bases. Looked up from germline, CDR1 is SGHNT and CDR2 is YENEEA. Unmatched junction bases numbered 10, after V lost 8 bases and J lost 4 bases. This CDR3 has 15 residues. The chain's CDR3 is CASGSTGGVSTEAFF. For the CDR3, the DNA is TGTGCCAGCGGGTCGACAGGGGGCGTATCCACTGAAGCTTTCTTT.

This rearrangement joins TRBV2 to TRBJ2-7, with D maybe TRBD1 (6 bases). The CDR3 is 14 residues long. V lost 6 bases and J lost 0, with 12 bases in between. The germline V gene encodes CDR1 SNHLY and CDR2 FYNNEI. The CDR3 region is CASSRTGNSYEQYF. The DNA for the CDR3 is TGTGCCAGCAGCCGAACAGGGAACTCCTACGAGCAGTACTTC. Full variable domain (missing parts from reference TRBV2 and TRBJ2-7): EPEVTQTPSHQVTQMGQEVILRCVPISNHLYFYWYRQILGQKVEFLVSFYNNEISEKSEIFDDQFSVERPDGSNFTLKIRSTKLEDSAMYFCASSRTGNSYEQYFGPGTRLTVT.

V usage is TRBV3-1 (or the pseudogene TRBV3-2) and J usage is TRBJ2-2, with a weak D call TRBD1 (5 bases). With 2 bases removed from V and 1 base from J, the gap between germline ends came to 17 bases. This CDR3 region has 18 residues. Germline-derived CDR1 and CDR2 are LGHDT and YNNKEL (reference sequence). The CDR3 here is CASSQRLSGFGNTGELFF. The CDR3 nucleotides are TGTGCCAGCAGCCAACGACTTTCAGGGTTTGGGAACACCGGGGAGCTGTTTTTT.